These 22 T cell receptor beta chains were all obtained from the same sample, sequenced in a study of Ad26.COV2.S vaccination and SARS-CoV-2 variants. Treatment specified: around 19 received Ad26.COV2.S at low or high dose, single or two shots; roughly five received placebo; per-sample allocation not given. Sample collection was performed on day 63 after the first vaccine or placebo injection. Libraries were prepared by immunoSEQ multiplex PCR; TCRdb keeps only in-frame clonotypes and omits some of them. The repertoire consists of some 340,000 clones, with 85% occurring once and the leading ten covering 2% to 2.5%. The specimen comprised peripheral blood, sampled in a trial of Ad26.COV2.S vaccine versus placebo. These receptors were taken from a person between 18 and 65 years old who received the Ad26.COV2.S COVID-19 vaccine or a placebo.

This clone showed up many times. V is TRBV24-1 and J is TRBJ1-1, with D maybe TRBD1 (5 bases). CDR1 KGHDR and CDR2 SFDVKD come from the germline V gene. V was shortened by 7 bases and J by 1 base, with 9 bases between the two germline ends. The CDR3 contains 13 residues. The CDR3 DNA sequence: TGTGCCACCAGGAGGGACGGGAACACTGAAGCTTTCTTT. It specifies CATRRDGNTEAFF.

This clone was seen more than once but under ten times. The chain joins TRBV6-5 to TRBJ1-4; 10 bases are a match to TRBD1. The CDR3 totals 15 residues. From germline, CDR1 is MNHEY and CDR2 SVGAGI. Trimming cost V 7 bases and J 10 bases; bases outside gene matches: 12. CDR3 in DNA: TGTGCCAGCACACCAACCGGGACAGGGGTGCCAAAACTGTTTTTT. Translating gives CASTPTGTGVPKLFF.

For this clone: Other DNA variants within this sample encode the same CDR3. The chain combines TRBV5-1 with TRBJ1-3; D is unclear. The CDR3 consists of 14 residues. Trimming stripped 0 bases from V and 2 bases from J, with 6 bases between. Germline V gene sequence: CDR1 SGHRS, CDR2 YFSETQ. In DNA form, the CDR3 reads TGCGCCAGCAGCTTGGAGGGAACTGGAAACACCATATATTTT. It translates to CASSLEGTGNTIYF.

The genes are TRBV11-3 and TRBJ2-5; TRBD1 matches at 7 bases. Unmatched junction bases numbered 7, after V lost 5 bases and J lost 1 base. Germline V gene lookup returns CDR1 SGHNT and CDR2 YENEEA. CDR3 length equals 15 residues. The CDR3 DNA reads TGTGCCAGCAGCCCAGGGGACAGTATCCAAGAGACCCAGTACTTC. It codes for CASSPGDSIQETQYF.

This chain joins TRBV5-4 and TRBJ1-4; D call uncertain. The CDR3 covers 15 residues. The germline V gene encodes CDR1 SGHNT and CDR2 YYREEE (reference sequence). Trimming cost V 1 base and J 4 bases, with 11 bases left between them. The chain's CDR3 is CASSLRAGNNEKLFF. CDR3 coding DNA: TGTGCCAGCAGCTTGAGGGCAGGAAATAATGAAAAACTGTTTTTT.

This chain connects TRBV30 to TRBJ2-7; perhaps TRBD2 as D (5 bases). CDR1 and CDR2 (germline): GTSNPN, SVGIG (reference sequence). The CDR3 is 14 residues long. V shed 8 bases and J shed 3 bases, with 20 bases lying between them. The CDR3 sequence is CARSEGNPIYEQYF. CDR3 nucleotides: TGTGCCCGCTCAGAGGGAAATCCCATCTACGAGCAGTACTTC.

This chain uses TRBV18 with TRBJ1-1; TRBD1 aligns across 7 bases. The germline CDR1 and CDR2 sequences are KGHSH and LQKENI. Trimming cost V 10 bases and J 3 bases; bases outside gene matches: 8. This CDR3 spans 13 amino acids. The CDR3 reads CATQQGRDTEAFF. CDR3 bases: TGTGCCACCCAACAGGGGAGGGACACTGAAGCTTTCTTT.

The chain uses TRBV15 and TRBJ2-3; D may be TRBD1 (6 bases). With 0 bases removed from V and 3 bases from J, the gap between germline ends came to 10 bases. Germline V gene lookup returns CDR1 LNHNV and CDR2 YYDKDF (reference sequence). The CDR3 length is 15 residues. CDR3 amino acids: CATSRDHQGTDTQYF. CDR3 DNA sequence: TGTGCCACCAGCAGAGATCACCAGGGGACAGATACGCAGTATTTT.

The gene calls are TRBV7-9 and TRBJ2-7, with D perhaps TRBD1 (6 bases). CDR1 is SEHNR and CDR2 is FQNEAQ in the germline V gene (reference sequence). Trimming took 1 base from V and 0 from J, leaving 16 bases between them. The CDR3 runs 17 residues. CDR3 sequence: CASSLGTFRDISYEQYF. Written as DNA, the CDR3 is TGTGCCAGCAGCTTAGGAACCTTCCGGGACATCTCCTACGAGCAGTACTTC.

The chain carries TRBV2 and TRBJ2-2, with 7 positions matching TRBD1. CDR3 length equals 16 residues. In germline, CDR1 is SNHLY, CDR2 FYNNEI. J gave up 4 bases and V 4 bases, and 9 bases lay outside the gene matches. The CDR3 region is CASSVAGGRGTGELFF. The CDR3 coding sequence is TGTGCCAGCAGTGTGGCAGGGGGTCGCGGCACCGGGGAGCTGTTTTTT.

The chain uses TRBV9 and TRBJ2-2, with TRBD1 as a possible D gene (5 bases). Looked up from germline, CDR1 is SGDLS and CDR2 is YYNGEE. Trimming shortened V by 3 bases and J by 5 bases, and 14 bases separated the two germline ends. The CDR3 covers 15 residues. In nucleotides, the CDR3 is TGTGCCAGCAGCGACCAGATAGCAGGGACCGGGGAGCTGTTTTTT. The encoded protein is CASSDQIAGTGELFF.

This rearrangement joins TRBV2 to TRBJ1-2, with D maybe TRBD1 (6 bases). The germline V gene encodes CDR1 SNHLY and CDR2 FYNNEI. The CDR3 loop spans 12 amino acids. Trimming took off 10 bases at V and 3 bases at J, with 12 bases between the two ends. CDR3 protein: CAKVRTDYGYTF. The CDR3 nucleotides read TGTGCCAAAGTCCGGACAGACTATGGCTACACCTTC.

V gene TRBV28 combines with J gene TRBJ1-2, with 8 positions matching TRBD1. V was clipped by 7 bases and J by 7 bases; unmatched bases: 14. Germline V gene sequence: CDR1 MDHEN, CDR2 SYDVKM. The length of the CDR3 is 15 residues. CDR3 loop: CASNPGVLQGVGYTF. CDR3 DNA sequence: TGTGCCAGCAACCCCGGGGTCCTACAGGGGGTTGGCTACACCTTC.

The chain links TRBV6-5 to TRBJ1-4; 8 nucleotides line up with TRBD1. Germline V gives CDR1 MNHEY, CDR2 SVGAGI. J lost 7 bases, V lost 0 bases, and 7 bases had no gene match. The CDR3 extends over 16 amino acids. DNA for the CDR3: TGTGCCAGCAGTTACTCGAGGACAGGGCTGCGTGAAAAACTGTTTTTT. Translated: CASSYSRTGLREKLFF.

V gene TRBV10-3 combines with J gene TRBJ1-2; TRBD1 might be the D (5 bases). The V gene lost 3 bases and the J gene lost 0 bases, with 11 bases spanning the gap. CDR3 length: 15 residues. From germline, CDR1 is ENHRY and CDR2 SYGVKD. The CDR3 region has the DNA TGTGCCATCAGTGACCAGGCCAGGGCTAACTATGGCTACACCTTC. Translating it yields CAISDQARANYGYTF.

The table lists this clone with a few counts. This chain links TRBV6-5 with TRBJ1-6, with unresolved D. The CDR3 has 14 residues. V lost 5 bases and J lost 9, with 14 bases in between. Germline CDR1 is MNHEY and CDR2 is SVGAGI. The CDR3 reads CASSQAYLGSPLHF. The CDR3 DNA is TGTGCCAGCAGTCAGGCTTATCTCGGTTCACCCCTCCACTTT.

The chain uses TRBV7-9 and TRBJ1-6, with TRBD1 as a possible D gene (5 bases). The CDR3 extends over 14 amino acids. The germline V gene encodes CDR1 SEHNR and CDR2 FQNEAQ (reference sequence). V lost 6 bases, J lost 4 bases, and 10 bases lay in between. CDR3 residues: CASSSDTYNSPLHF. CDR3 bases: TGTGCCAGCAGTTCGGACACTTATAATTCACCCCTCCACTTT.

The rearrangement uses TRBV4-2 and TRBJ1-2; D may be TRBD1 (5 bases). CDR3 length: 13 amino acids. V dropped 0 bases and J dropped 5 bases, with 7 bases sitting between them. Germline CDR1 is LGHNA and CDR2 is YNFKEQ. This chain's CDR3 is CASSQEGVYGYTF. DNA of the CDR3: TGTGCCAGCAGCCAAGAAGGGGTTTATGGCTACACCTTC.

This clone was found once. The chain uses TRBV10-3 and TRBJ2-7; D perhaps matches TRBD1 (5 bases). Germline V lookup: CDR1 ENHRY, CDR2 SYGVKD. The CDR3 consists of 15 residues. Deletions cut 0 bases from V and 0 bases from J, with 9 bases between. The CDR3 here is CAISESQESSYEQYF. Here the CDR3 DNA reads TGTGCCATCAGTGAGTCACAGGAAAGCTCCTACGAGCAGTACTTC.

V and J are TRBV7-9 and TRBJ2-5; D uncertain. The CDR3 spans 13 residues. The ends were cut back, 4 bases at V and 4 bases at J, with 10 bases in the middle. Germline lookup yields CDR1 SEHNR and CDR2 FQNEAQ (reference sequence). Here the CDR3 reads CASSSWGGETQYF. The CDR3, as DNA: TGTGCCAGCAGCTCCTGGGGTGGAGAGACCCAGTACTTC. Based on the CDR3 plus reference TRBV7-9 and TRBJ2-5, the full variable domain is DTGVSQNPRHKITKRGQNVTFRCDPISEHNRLYWYRQTLGQGPEFLTYFQNEAQLEKSRLLSDRFSAERPKGSFSTLEIQRTEQGDSAMYLCASSSWGGETQYFGPGTRLLVL.

The chain is built from TRBV28 and TRBJ2-1; 7 bases agree with TRBD1. J gave up 7 bases and V 8 bases, and 5 bases lay outside the gene matches. The CDR3 consists of 12 residues. Germline CDR1 and CDR2: MDHEN and SYDVKM. The CDR3 loop reads CASHTGVNEQFF. CDR3 nucleotides: TGTGCCAGCCATACAGGGGTTAATGAGCAGTTCTTC.

The chain carries TRBV19 and TRBJ2-2; no clear D. The CDR3 spans 14 residues. CDR1 is LNHDA and CDR2 is SQIVND in the germline V gene (reference sequence). V lost 3 bases, J lost 3 bases, and 8 bases lay in between. The CDR3: CASSINQHTGELFF. As DNA, the CDR3 is TGTGCCAGTAGTATTAACCAGCACACCGGGGAGCTGTTTTTT.